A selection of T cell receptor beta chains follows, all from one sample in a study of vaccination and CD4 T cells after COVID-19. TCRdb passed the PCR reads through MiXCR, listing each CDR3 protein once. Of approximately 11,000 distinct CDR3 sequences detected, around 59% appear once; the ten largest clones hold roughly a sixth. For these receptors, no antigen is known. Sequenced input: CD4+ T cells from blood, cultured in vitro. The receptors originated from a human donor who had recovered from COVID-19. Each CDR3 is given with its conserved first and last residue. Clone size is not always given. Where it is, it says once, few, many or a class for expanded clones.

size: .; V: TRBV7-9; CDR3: CASSFWSWTYNSPLHF
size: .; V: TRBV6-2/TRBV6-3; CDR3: CASSSEGRLAGGHTDTQYF
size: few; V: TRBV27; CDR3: CASRSVSSPLHF
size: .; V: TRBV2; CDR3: CASMWDNTEAFF
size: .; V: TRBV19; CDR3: CASSMLGSYGYTF
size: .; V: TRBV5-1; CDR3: CASSVGTAYTEAFF
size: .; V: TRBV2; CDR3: CASTSRELGSEQYF
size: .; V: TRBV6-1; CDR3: CASIRSGGLSSYNEQFF
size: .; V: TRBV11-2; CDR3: CASSPGLAGAGSYEQYF
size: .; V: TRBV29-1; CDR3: CSGHRGTGELFF
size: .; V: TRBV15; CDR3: CATSRDGGRVTGELFF
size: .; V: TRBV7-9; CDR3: CASSSQRQLDHYGYTF
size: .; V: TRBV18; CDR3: CASSNSGSSYEQYF
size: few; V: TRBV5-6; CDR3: CASSLYGFMGGDSPLHF
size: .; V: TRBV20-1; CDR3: CSASVATNEKLFF
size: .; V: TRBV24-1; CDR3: CATSDQSTGNNEQFF
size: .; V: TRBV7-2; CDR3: CASSLLRNYGYTF
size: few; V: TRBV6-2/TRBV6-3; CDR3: CASRRDSRLGYTF
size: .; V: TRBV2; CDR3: CASSGDNYEQYF
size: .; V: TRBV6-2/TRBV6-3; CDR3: CASSPLPGLAGGREQFF
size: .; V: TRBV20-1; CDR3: CSARDTSGRGSADTQYF